These 14 T cell receptor beta chains originate from one sample sequenced in a study of identical twins. TCRdb reprocessed the 5' RACE reads with MiXCR, giving one entry per CDR3 protein. The repertoire has 1.5 million to 2 million distinct CDR3 sequences, under 35% of them found once; the top ten carry around 0.25%. Material: cord blood. The origin of the receptors is a newborn girl in good health.

This clonotype was counted a few times. The chain carries TRBV5-1 and TRBJ2-3, with D possibly being TRBD1 or TRBD2 (5 bases each). V lost 4 bases, J lost 2 bases, and 17 bases lay in between. Germline CDR1 SGHRS, CDR2 YFSETQ. This CDR3 has 16 residues. Here the CDR3 reads CASSAGNRRTTDTQYF. DNA of the CDR3: TGCGCCAGCAGCGCCGGGAACAGGCGGACCACAGATACGCAGTATTTT.

The chain couples TRBV10-3 to TRBJ2-3; TRBD2 matches at 12 bases. Germline V lookup: CDR1 ENHRY, CDR2 SYGVKD. V lost 5 bases and J lost 0; bases outside the gene matches: 9. The CDR3 has 18 residues. The CDR3 sequence: CAISKTSGGPFSTDTQYF. The CDR3 coding sequence is TGTGCCATCAGTAAGACTAGCGGGGGCCCCTTTAGCACAGATACGCAGTATTTT.

The chain combines TRBV6-6 with TRBJ2-7, with D perhaps TRBD1 (6 bases). This CDR3 has 16 amino acids. Germline loops: CDR1 MNHNY, CDR2 SVGAGI (reference sequence). V lost 0 bases and J lost 3, with 15 bases in between. The CDR3, as DNA: TGTGCCAGCAGTTACTCGTCTCCCGGCAGGGGCTACGAGCAGTACTTC. This codes for CASSYSSPGRGYEQYF.

This chain links TRBV20-1 with TRBJ2-1; the match to TRBD1 covers 10 bases. This CDR3 has 15 amino acids. V was clipped by 1 base and J by 6 bases; unmatched bases: 6. Germline CDR1 is DFQATT and CDR2 is SNEGSKA (reference sequence). The CDR3 protein is CSARGWRDRGNEQFF. CDR3 DNA: TGCAGTGCTAGAGGGTGGAGGGACAGGGGCAATGAGCAGTTCTTC.

The chain joins TRBV2 to TRBJ2-5; no clear D. CDR1 and CDR2 from the germline V gene are SNHLY and FYNNEI. V lost 1 base and J 2 bases, leaving 11 bases between the germline ends. The CDR3 spans 15 residues. In DNA, the CDR3 is TGTGCCAGCAGTGAAGACGTCAGGAGACAAGAGACCCAGTACTTC. Amino acid sequence: CASSEDVRRQETQYF.

The V and J genes are TRBV5-8 and TRBJ2-1; D is possibly TRBD2 (5 bases). The germline V and J ends were trimmed by 0 bases and 2 bases, with 9 bases remaining between them. Looked up from germline, CDR1 is SGHTS and CDR2 is YDEGEE. This CDR3 is 15 amino acids long. Here the CDR3 DNA reads TGTGCCAGCAGCTTGGGGGAGTCCCCCTACAATGAGCAGTTCTTC. Translated, it gives CASSLGESPYNEQFF.

The sample holds a few counts of this clonotype. The chain joins TRBV7-9 to TRBJ2-1; 13 bases align to TRBD2. This CDR3 region has 16 residues. Trimming removed 3 bases from V and 8 bases from J; junction bases left unmatched: 7. Germline CDR1 reads SEHNR; CDR2 reads FQNEAQ (reference sequence). CDR3 region: CASSLRTSGRSHEQFF. CDR3 nucleotides: TGTGCCAGCAGCTTGAGGACTAGCGGGAGATCCCATGAGCAGTTCTTC.

Of note for this clonotype: A much larger clone sits a single nucleotide away, making a read error possible. The J gene is TRBJ1-2, the V gene TRBV13; 8 bases agree with TRBD1. The germline V gene encodes CDR1 PRHDT and CDR2 FYEKMQ (reference sequence). The V segment lost 8 bases and the J segment 4 bases; nucleotides outside the gene matches: 9. The CDR3 has 14 residues. The CDR3 loop reads CASGSGTGIYGYTF. In DNA, the CDR3 is TGTGCCAGCGGCTCCGGGACAGGCATCTATGGCTACACCTTC.

V is TRBV30 and J is TRBJ2-7; D might be TRBD2 (5 bases). The CDR3 runs 13 residues. V dropped 4 bases and J dropped 2 bases, with 12 bases sitting between them. Germline CDR1 and CDR2: GTSNPN and SVGIG (reference sequence). The CDR3 DNA reads TGTGCCTGGAATCTCTTCGGGACCTACGAGCAGTACTTC. Translated, it gives CAWNLFGTYEQYF.

As concerns this clonotype: At one boundary the junction diverges from the germline segment, which might be a read error. Written as DNA, the CDR3 is TGTGCCAGCAGGAACGGGACTACTCGCAATGGGCAGTTCTTC. This gives the protein CASRNGTTRNGQFF. V and J are TRBV28 and TRBJ2-1; 7 nucleotides match TRBD2. CDR1 is MDHEN, CDR2 SYDVKM, per germline. The CDR3 runs to 14 residues.

Concerning this clonotype: A much more abundant neighbour one base away suggests this may be a read error. DNA of the CDR3: TGCGCCAGCGGTCAGGTGAGGGACGATGAGCAGTTCTTC. Translated, it gives CASGQVRDDEQFF. V is TRBV5-1 and J is TRBJ2-1; D may correspond to TRBD1 or TRBD2 (5 bases each). The germline CDR1 and CDR2 sequences are SGHRS and YFSETQ. The length of the CDR3 is 13 residues. V was clipped by 7 bases and J by 8 bases, with 16 bases between them.

This clonotype was found a few times. The genes are TRBV25-1 and TRBJ2-4, with TRBD1 matching 7 bases. The DNA end lines up better with TRBJ2-7; the J call may be wrong. The CDR3 totals 14 residues. In germline, CDR1 is MGHDK, CDR2 SYGVNS. The CDR3 nucleotides read TGTGCCAGCAGTGTTGGGACAGCCACCCGCGAGCAGTACTTC. As protein: CASSVGTATREQYF.

Points on this clonotype: The junction departs from germline at one end; a sequencing error may be responsible. J is TRBJ2-1 and V is TRBV6-5; 14 bases align to TRBD2. Germline assignment: CDR1 MNHEY and CDR2 SVGAGI. This CDR3 is built from 16 residues. CDR3 residues: CASSPRRLAGGNELFF. The CDR3 bases are TGTGCCAGCAGTCCCCGAAGACTAGCGGGAGGGAATGAGCTGTTCTTC.

This clonotype was observed a few times. CDR3 amino acids: CASSPSAGGFYEQYF. The CDR3 DNA reads TGCGCCAGCAGCCCATCCGCAGGGGGGTTTTACGAGCAGTACTTC. This sequence joins TRBV5-1 and TRBJ2-7; a weak D match, TRBD1 (7 bases). The germline gives CDR1 SGHRS, CDR2 YFSETQ. This CDR3 is 15 amino acids long. Trimming removed 4 bases from V and 4 bases from J, with 18 bases in between. Full variable domain (outside the CDR3, taken from reference TRBV5-1 and TRBJ2-7): KAGVTQTPRYLIKTRGQQVTLSCSPISGHRSVSWYQQTPGQGLQFLFEYFSETQRNKGNFPGRFSGRQFSNSRSEMNVSTLELGDSALYLCASSPSAGGFYEQYFGPGTRLTVT.